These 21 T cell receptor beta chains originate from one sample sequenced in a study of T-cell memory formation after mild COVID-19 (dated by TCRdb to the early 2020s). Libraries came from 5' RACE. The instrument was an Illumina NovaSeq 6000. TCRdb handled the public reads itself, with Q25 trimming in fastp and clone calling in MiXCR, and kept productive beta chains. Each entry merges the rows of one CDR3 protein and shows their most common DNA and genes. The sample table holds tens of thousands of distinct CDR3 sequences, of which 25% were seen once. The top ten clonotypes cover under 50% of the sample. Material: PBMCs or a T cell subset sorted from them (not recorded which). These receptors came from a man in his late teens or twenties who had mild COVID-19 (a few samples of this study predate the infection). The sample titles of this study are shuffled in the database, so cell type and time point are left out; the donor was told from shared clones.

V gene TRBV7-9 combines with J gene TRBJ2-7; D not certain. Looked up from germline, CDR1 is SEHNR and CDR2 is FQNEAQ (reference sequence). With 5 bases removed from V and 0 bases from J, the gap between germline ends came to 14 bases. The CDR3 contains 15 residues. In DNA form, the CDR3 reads TGTGCCAGCAGCAAGGGCGCCACGAGCTCCTACGAGCAGTACGTC. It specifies CASSKGATSSYEQYV.

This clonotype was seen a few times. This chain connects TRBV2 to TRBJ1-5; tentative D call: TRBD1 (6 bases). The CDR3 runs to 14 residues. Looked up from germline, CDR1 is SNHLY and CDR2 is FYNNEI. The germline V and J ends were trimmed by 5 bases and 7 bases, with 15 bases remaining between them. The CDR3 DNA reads TGTGCCAGCAGTATAGACAGGTCCGGGCAGCCCCAGCATTTT. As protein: CASSIDRSGQPQHF. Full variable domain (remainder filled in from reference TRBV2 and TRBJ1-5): EPEVTQTPSHQVTQMGQEVILRCVPISNHLYFYWYRQILGQKVEFLVSFYNNEISEKSEIFDDQFSVERPDGSNFTLKIRSTKLEDSAMYFCASSIDRSGQPQHFGDGTRLSIL.

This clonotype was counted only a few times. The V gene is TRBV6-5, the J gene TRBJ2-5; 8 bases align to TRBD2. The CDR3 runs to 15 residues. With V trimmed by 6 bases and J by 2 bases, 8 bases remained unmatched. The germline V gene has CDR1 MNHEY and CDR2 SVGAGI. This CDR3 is CASSFSGGSQETQYF. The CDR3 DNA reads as TGTGCCAGCAGCTTCAGCGGGGGATCTCAAGAGACCCAGTACTTC.

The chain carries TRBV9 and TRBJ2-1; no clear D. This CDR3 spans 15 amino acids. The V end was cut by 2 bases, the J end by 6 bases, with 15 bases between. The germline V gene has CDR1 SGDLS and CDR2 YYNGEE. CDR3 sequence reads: CASSVRVATSNEQFF. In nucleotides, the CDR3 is TGTGCCAGCAGCGTTAGGGTCGCCACAAGCAATGAGCAGTTCTTC.

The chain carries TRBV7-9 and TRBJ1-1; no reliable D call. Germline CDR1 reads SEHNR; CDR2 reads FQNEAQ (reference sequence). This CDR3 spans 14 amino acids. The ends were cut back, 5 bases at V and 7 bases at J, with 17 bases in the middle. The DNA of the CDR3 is TGTGCCAGCAGCCCTCCGGAGGTGGGGATTGAAGCTTTCTTT. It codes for CASSPPEVGIEAFF.

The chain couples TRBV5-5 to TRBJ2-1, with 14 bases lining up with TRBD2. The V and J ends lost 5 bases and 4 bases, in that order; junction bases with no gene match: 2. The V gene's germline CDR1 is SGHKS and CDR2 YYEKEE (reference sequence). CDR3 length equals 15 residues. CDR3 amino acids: CASRTSGGAYNEQFF. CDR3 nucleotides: TGTGCCAGCAGGACTAGCGGGGGGGCGTACAATGAGCAGTTCTTC.

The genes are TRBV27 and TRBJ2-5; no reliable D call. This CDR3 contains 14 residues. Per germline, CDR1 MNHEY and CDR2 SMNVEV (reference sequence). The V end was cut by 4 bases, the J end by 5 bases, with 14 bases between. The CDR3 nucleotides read TGTGCCAGCAGTTCCGTCGACGGTTCGGAGACCCAGTACTTC. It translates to CASSSVDGSETQYF.

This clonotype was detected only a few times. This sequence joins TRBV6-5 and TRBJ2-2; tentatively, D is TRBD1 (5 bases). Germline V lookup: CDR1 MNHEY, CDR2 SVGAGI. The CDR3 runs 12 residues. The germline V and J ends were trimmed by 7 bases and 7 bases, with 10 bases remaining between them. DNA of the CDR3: TGTGCCAGCAAGGGGTTTGGCGGGGAGCTGTTTTTT. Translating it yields CASKGFGGELFF.

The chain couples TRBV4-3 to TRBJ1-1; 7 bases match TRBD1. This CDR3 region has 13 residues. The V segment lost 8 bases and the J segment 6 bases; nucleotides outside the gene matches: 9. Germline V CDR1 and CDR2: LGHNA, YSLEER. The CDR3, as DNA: TGCGCCAGCGCGAACCACAGGGGCTCTGAAGCTTTCTTT. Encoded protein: CASANHRGSEAFF.

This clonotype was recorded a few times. The CDR3 DNA follows: TGTGCCAGCAGTGGTCAGGGGTACGAGCAGTACGTC. Its translation is CASSGQGYEQYV. This chain joins TRBV28 and TRBJ2-7; perhaps TRBD1 as D (6 bases). The CDR3 runs 12 residues. Per the germline V gene, CDR1 is MDHEN and CDR2 is SYDVKM. Between the trimmed V and J ends, which lost 5 bases and 4 bases, there was a span of 9 bases.

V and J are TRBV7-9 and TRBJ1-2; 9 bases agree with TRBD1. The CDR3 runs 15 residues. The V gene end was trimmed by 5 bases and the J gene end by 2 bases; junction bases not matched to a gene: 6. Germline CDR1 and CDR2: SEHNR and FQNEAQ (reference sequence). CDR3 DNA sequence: TGTGCCAGCAGCGCCCGGGACAGGGCGAACTATGGCTACACCTTC. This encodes CASSARDRANYGYTF.

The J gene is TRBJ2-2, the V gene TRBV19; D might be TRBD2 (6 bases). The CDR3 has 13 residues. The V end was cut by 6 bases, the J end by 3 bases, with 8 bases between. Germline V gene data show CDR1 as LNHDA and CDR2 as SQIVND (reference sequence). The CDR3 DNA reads TGTGCCAGTAGGGGACTTTACACCGGGGAGCTGTTTTTT. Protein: CASRGLYTGELFF.

This CDR3 is CASDRSSYNEQFF. For the CDR3, the DNA is TGTGCCAGCGATCGCAGCTCCTACAATGAGCAGTTCTTC. J is TRBJ2-1 and V is TRBV6-1; D gene unclear. V shed 8 bases and J shed 0 bases, with 8 bases lying between them. The CDR3 runs to 13 residues. Germline CDR1 is MNHNS and CDR2 is SASEGT.

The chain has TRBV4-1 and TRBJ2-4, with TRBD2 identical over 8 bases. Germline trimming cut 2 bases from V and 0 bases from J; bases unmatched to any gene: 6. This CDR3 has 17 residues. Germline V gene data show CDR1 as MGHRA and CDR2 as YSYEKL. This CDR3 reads CASSQLAGDLAKNIQYF. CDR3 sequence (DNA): TGCGCCAGCAGCCAACTAGCGGGCGATCTAGCCAAAAACATTCAGTACTTC.

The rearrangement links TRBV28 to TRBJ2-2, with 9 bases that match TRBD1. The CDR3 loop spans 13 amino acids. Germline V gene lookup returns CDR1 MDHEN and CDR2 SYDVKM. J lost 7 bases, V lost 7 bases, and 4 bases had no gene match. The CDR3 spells CASKQGAGGELFF. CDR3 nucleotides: TGTGCCAGCAAACAGGGGGCCGGCGGGGAGCTGTTTTTT.

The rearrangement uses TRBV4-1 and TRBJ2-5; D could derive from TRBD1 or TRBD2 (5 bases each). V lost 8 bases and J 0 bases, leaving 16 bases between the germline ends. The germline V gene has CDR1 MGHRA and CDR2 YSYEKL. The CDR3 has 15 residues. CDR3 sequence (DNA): TGCGCCAGCGGGCCCCGGCGAGGGGACCAAGAGACCCAGTACTTC. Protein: CASGPRRGDQETQYF.

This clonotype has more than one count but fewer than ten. The chain's CDR3 is CASNTGPGLLDNEQFF. CDR3 bases: TGTGCCAGCAATACCGGTCCGGGACTCCTAGACAATGAGCAGTTCTTC. The chain employs TRBV28 and TRBJ2-1; tentative D call: TRBD2 (6 bases). The CDR3 loop spans 16 amino acids. Between the trimmed V and J ends, which lost 7 bases and 5 bases, there was a span of 21 bases. Germline values: CDR1 MDHEN, CDR2 SYDVKM. Combining the CDR3 with reference TRBV28 and TRBJ2-1 gives the whole variable domain DVKVTQSSRYLVKRTGEKVFLECVQDMDHENMFWYRQDPGLGLRLIYFSYDVKMKEKGDIPEGYSVSREKKERFSLILESASTNQTSMYLCASNTGPGLLDNEQFFGPGTRLTVL.

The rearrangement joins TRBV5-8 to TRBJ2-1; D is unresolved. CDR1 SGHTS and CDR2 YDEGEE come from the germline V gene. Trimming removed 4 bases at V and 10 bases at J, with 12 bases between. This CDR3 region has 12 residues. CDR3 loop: CASSPSGLEQFF. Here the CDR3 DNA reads TGTGCCAGCAGCCCTAGTGGGTTGGAGCAGTTCTTC. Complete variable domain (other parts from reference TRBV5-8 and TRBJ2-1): EAGVTQSPTHLIKTRGQQATLRCSPISGHTSVYWYQQALGLGLQFLLWYDEGEERNRGNFPPRFSGRQFPNYSSELNVNALELEDSALYLCASSPSGLEQFFGPGTRLTVL.

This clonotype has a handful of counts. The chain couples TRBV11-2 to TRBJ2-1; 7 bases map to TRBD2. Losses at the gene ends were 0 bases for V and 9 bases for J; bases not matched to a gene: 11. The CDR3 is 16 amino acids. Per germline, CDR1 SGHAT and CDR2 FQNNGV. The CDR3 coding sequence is TGTGCCAGCAGCTTAGATTTAGCGGGCCCTGAGGGTGAGCAGTTCTTC. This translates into CASSLDLAGPEGEQFF.

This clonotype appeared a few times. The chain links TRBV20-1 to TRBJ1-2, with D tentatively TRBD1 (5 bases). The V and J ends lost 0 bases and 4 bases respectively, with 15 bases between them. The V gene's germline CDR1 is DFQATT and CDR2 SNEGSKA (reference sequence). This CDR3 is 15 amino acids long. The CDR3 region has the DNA TGCAGTGCTAGAGATGGGACCGACCACCTCTATGGCTACACCTTC. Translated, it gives CSARDGTDHLYGYTF.

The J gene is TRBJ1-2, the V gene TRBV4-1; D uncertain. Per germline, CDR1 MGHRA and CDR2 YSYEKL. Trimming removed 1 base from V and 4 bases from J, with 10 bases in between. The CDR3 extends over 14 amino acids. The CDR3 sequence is CASSQAPQLYGYTF. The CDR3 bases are TGCGCCAGCAGCCAAGCCCCCCAGCTCTATGGCTACACCTTC.